This record concerns one T cell receptor beta chain sequence. This sample was included in a study of blood T cell repertoires in COVID-19. Trimming at V came to 4 bases and at J to 9 bases, leaving 7 bases not matched to a gene. The CDR3 has 13 residues. In the original analysis: Amplification with reference gene primers provided the estimates of nucleated cell counts. The method was immunoSEQ multiplex PCR; TCRdb's version includes in-frame clones alone and lacks a portion of them. The DNA was the basis for D and trimming; V, J and clone size are from that table. The profile covers 90,000 to 120,000 clones, with 60% to 85% appearing a single time and more than 4% taken by the ten largest.

J is TRBJ2-5 and V is TRBV12-3 or TRBV12-4; 8 nucleotides align to TRBD2. The receptor was derived from an older man with acute or convalescent COVID-19. The sample consisted of peripheral blood. DNA of the CDR3: TGTGCCAGCAGTTACGACGGGGGGGTGGCCCAGTACTTC. It translates to CASSYDGGVAQYF.